Here is one T cell receptor beta chain with its context. The antigen remains undetermined. The sample comes from a study of read filtering for tumor transcriptome and immune sequencing. Whole-study context: After DNase treatment, RNA was made into whole-transcriptome libraries.

Bone marrow was sampled from every patient at the time of active disease. The CDR3 runs 16 residues. The germline gives CDR1 SGHTA, CDR2 FQGNSA. Trimming pared 1 base from V and 0 bases from J, leaving 11 bases between. Molecular barcoded adaptors covering alpha/delta and beta/gamma chains were used on roughly 400 ng RNA. TCRdb reprocessed the reads with MiXCR, giving one entry per CDR3 protein. The repertoire holds approximately 62,000 distinct CDR3 sequences, around a fifth seen once, with roughly a tenth in the top ten. Study results and limitations: Without single-read clonotypes, shared clonotype proportions correlated more between IR-seq and RNA-seq. Around 82% of IR-seq clonotypes had a single read, yet these held about 3.5% of reads.

Sequencing input: a population of CD138-negative cells sorted from bone marrow. This clonotype originated in a donor at least 40 years old with multiple myeloma. This rearrangement joins TRBV7-2 to TRBJ2-3; D gene unclear. The CDR3 loop is CASSLGVGLSTDTQYF. The CDR3 DNA is TGTGCCAGCAGCTTAGGTGTGGGTCTTAGCACAGATACGCAGTATTTT.